The TCR beta chain described here comes from a study of lymphopenia after photon versus proton radiotherapy. The J segment lost 4 bases and the V segment lost 3 bases, leaving 1 base of the junction unmatched. The CDR3 has 13 amino acids. Looked up from germline, CDR1 is SGDLS and CDR2 is YYNGEE. General study results and limits: Post-nadir diversity loss with photons came from oligoclonal expansion, particularly CD8+ Temra cells. A bigger post-nadir fall in TCR diversity correlated inversely with survival time in deceased patients. Proton therapy kept repertoires fairly stable, unlike photons, which gained effector/memory cells.

This clone was recorded a few times. Its specificity is unknown. Only in-frame clones appear in the TCRdb table, and some are missing; sequencing was by immunoSEQ multiplex PCR. The sample yields roughly 42,000 clones, 65% to 90% seen once. The rearrangement joins TRBV9 to TRBJ1-2, with 9 bases identical to TRBD1. The receptor was isolated from a man aged 40-50 years with gastric cancer. The sequencing here drew on peripheral blood, taken from a patient treated with photon-based radiotherapy. The CDR3 spells CASSGTGAYGYTF. CDR3 DNA: TGTGCCAGCAGCGGGACAGGGGCCTATGGCTACACCTTC. The full variable domain, rest sourced from reference TRBV9 and TRBJ1-2, is DSGVTQTPKHLITATGQRVTLRCSPRSGDLSVYWYQQSLDQGLQFLIQYYNGEERAKGNILERFSAQQFPDLHSELNLSSLELGDSALYFCASSGTGAYGYTFGSGTRLTVV.